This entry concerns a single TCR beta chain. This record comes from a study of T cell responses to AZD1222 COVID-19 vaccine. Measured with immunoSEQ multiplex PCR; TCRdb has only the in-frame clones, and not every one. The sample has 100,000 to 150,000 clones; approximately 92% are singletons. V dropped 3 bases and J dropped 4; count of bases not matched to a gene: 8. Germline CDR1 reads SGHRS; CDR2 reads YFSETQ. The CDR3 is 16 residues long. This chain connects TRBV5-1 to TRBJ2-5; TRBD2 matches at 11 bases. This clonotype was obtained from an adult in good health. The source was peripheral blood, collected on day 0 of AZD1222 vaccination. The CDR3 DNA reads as TGCGCCAGCAGCTCCCTAAATAGCGGGAGGGGAGAGACCCAGTACTTC. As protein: CASSSLNSGRGETQYF.